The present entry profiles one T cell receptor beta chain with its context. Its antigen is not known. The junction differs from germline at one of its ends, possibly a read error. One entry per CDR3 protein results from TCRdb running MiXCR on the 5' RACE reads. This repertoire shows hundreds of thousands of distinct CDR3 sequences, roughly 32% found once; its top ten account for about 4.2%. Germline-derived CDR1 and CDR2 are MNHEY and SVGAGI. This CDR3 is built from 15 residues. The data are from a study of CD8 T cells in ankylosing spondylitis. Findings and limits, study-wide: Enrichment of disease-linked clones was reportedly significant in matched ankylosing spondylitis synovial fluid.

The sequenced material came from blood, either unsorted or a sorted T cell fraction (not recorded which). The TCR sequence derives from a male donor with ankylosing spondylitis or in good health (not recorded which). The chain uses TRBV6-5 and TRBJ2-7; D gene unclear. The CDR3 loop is CASSSTPGGRAPADF. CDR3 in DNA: TGTGCCAGCAGTTCCACTCCCGGTGGAAGGGCCCCTGCGGACTTC.